The rows below give T cell receptor beta chains drawn from one sample of a study of OX40 agonist ivuxolimab in advanced cancers. The data were produced by immunoSEQ multiplex PCR, yet TCRdb's version contains in-frame clones alone and is incomplete. The table records fewer than 25,000 clones, approximately 85% of them present only once. This specimen was CD4+ or CD8+ T cells sorted from blood, taken in a trial of the OX40 agonist ivuxolimab. These TCRs come from an adult with an advanced solid tumor such as melanoma, head and neck, liver or kidney cancer. The CDR3 runs from the conserved cysteine through the conserved F or W. The D gene is left open where the match is weak. The size entry is marked missing in some rows and otherwise reads once, few, many or a size class.

TRBV5-6	TRBJ2-1	few	TRBD2	TGTGCCAGCGTAAAGAGCGGGAGGGCCTTAAATGAGCAGTTCTTC	CASVKSGRALNEQFF
TRBV28	TRBJ2-7	.	TRBD2	TGTGCCAGCAGTCCCCTGGCCACTAGCGGGGTTTCCTACGAGCAGTACTTC	CASSPLATSGVSYEQYF
TRBV6-1	TRBJ2-7	.	.	TGTGCCAGCAGTGACGTCGGACGGGCCTACGAGCAGTACTTC	CASSDVGRAYEQYF
TRBV18	TRBJ2-2	.	.	TGTGCCAGCTCACCCCGCGGGACATCAATGAACACCGGGGAGCTGTTTTTT	CASSPRGTSMNTGELFF
TRBV7-2	TRBJ2-2	.	.	TGTGCCAGCAGCTTACATTGGCGGGAGAGGGGGCCTAACACCGGGGAGCTGTTTTTT	CASSLHWRERGPNTGELFF
TRBV4-2	TRBJ1-2	few	TRBD1	TGTGCCAGCAGCCAAGAGGCGGACAGGGGCTTAGCTAACTATGGCTACACCTTC	CASSQEADRGLANYGYTF
TRBV5-6	TRBJ2-7	.	TRBD1	TGTGCCAGCAGCTTGGTTCAGGGACAGGCGTACTTC	CASSLVQGQAYF
TRBV7-8	TRBJ1-2	.	TRBD1	TGTGCCAGCAGCGCGACAGGGAAGGACTACACCTTC	CASSATGKDYTF
TRBV6-5	TRBJ2-5	.	.	TGTGCCAGCAGTTTCGGACTTTACCAAGAGACCCAGTACTTC	CASSFGLYQETQYF
TRBV5-6	TRBJ2-7	.	.	TGTGCCAGCAGCTTGGGGCGGGGCCAGCAGTACTTC	CASSLGRGQQYF
TRBV7-3	TRBJ2-3	few	TRBD2	TGTGCCAGCAGCTCCGGACTAGCGGGACCAGATACGCAGTATTTT	CASSSGLAGPDTQYF
TRBV29-1	TRBJ1-2	.	TRBD1	TGCAGCGACCTCGGGACAGGGGCCCTCAGGGGTGGCTACACCTTC	CSDLGTGALRGGYTF
TRBV9	TRBJ2-3	.	.	TGTGCCAGCAGCGTAGAGGGCAGCACAGATACGCAGTATTTT	CASSVEGSTDTQYF
TRBV15	TRBJ2-3	.	TRBD2	TGTGCCACCAGCAGAGATCCGGCTAGCGGGAGGAGTCTGACAGATACGCAGTATTTT	CATSRDPASGRSLTDTQYF
TRBV10-3	TRBJ1-2	once	.	TGTGCCATCAGTGATCTCAGAGACTATGGCTACACCTTC	CAISDLRDYGYTF
TRBV11-2	TRBJ1-3	.	.	TGTGCCAGCAGCTTACTTAGGTCCTCTGGAAACACCATATATTTT	CASSLLRSSGNTIYF
TRBV2	TRBJ2-7	once	.	TGTGCCAGCAGTGAAACAGTCTACGAGCAGTACTTC	CASSETVYEQYF
TRBV9	TRBJ1-2	.	.	TGTGCCAGCAGCGCAACCGGGACAACCTCTAACTATGGCTACACCTTC	CASSATGTTSNYGYTF